These 19 T cell receptor beta chains share one sample of origin, sequenced in a study of spatial heterogeneity in lung cancer. Time point given: sample taken at primary tumor resection. Tumor, nontumor lung or frozen PBMC supplied whole RNA, sequenced without sorting. A single record per CDR3 protein comes from TCRdb applying MiXCR to the 5' RACE reads. The sample includes some 25,000 distinct CDR3 sequences, roughly 4.5% seen only once; the top ten take 4% to 6.5%. The source was PBMCs, collected at surgery. All receptors come from a male donor with early-stage non-small cell lung cancer.

This clonotype was recorded at least ten times. This chain links TRBV30 with TRBJ2-5; perhaps D is TRBD1 or TRBD2 (5 bases each). V gave up 1 base and J gave up 7 bases, with 13 bases separating them. The CDR3 contains 13 residues. The germline gives CDR1 GTSNPN, CDR2 SVGIG (reference sequence). The CDR3 DNA sequence: TGTGCCTGGAGTGACGGGGCCCGGGGGACCCAGTACTTC. Protein: CAWSDGARGTQYF.

This clonotype was seen many times. For the CDR3, the DNA is TGTGCCACCAGTCGAAAGGCCCGGGGACTAGCGGGGGGAGGTGATACGCAGTATTTT. Residues: CATSRKARGLAGGGDTQYF. The chain joins TRBV24-1 to TRBJ2-3; 15 bases are a match to TRBD2. The germline V gene encodes CDR1 KGHDR and CDR2 SFDVKD. Trimming at V came to 6 bases and at J to 6 bases, leaving 15 bases not matched to a gene. The CDR3 is made up of 19 amino acids.

This clonotype was recorded many times. The chain recombines TRBV2 with TRBJ2-3; D perhaps matches TRBD2 (6 bases). V dropped 6 bases and J dropped 6 bases, with 16 bases sitting between them. Germline V gene lookup returns CDR1 SNHLY and CDR2 FYNNEI. This CDR3 spans 14 amino acids. CDR3 coding DNA: TGTGCCAGCAGACCGGGACTCTCGGGCGATACGCAGTATTTT. Its protein product is CASRPGLSGDTQYF.

This clonotype was recorded many times. This chain joins TRBV30 and TRBJ1-1, with unresolved D. The CDR3 contains 13 residues. V was clipped by 4 bases and J by 7 bases, with 16 bases between them. Germline V CDR1 and CDR2: GTSNPN, SVGIG (reference sequence). CDR3: CAWTVSGRSEAFF. The CDR3 nucleotides read TGTGCCTGGACCGTTTCTGGACGGAGTGAAGCTTTCTTT.

In this sample, this clonotype turned up many times. The J gene is TRBJ1-5, the V gene TRBV6-2 or TRBV6-3; a possible D gene is TRBD1 (5 bases). CDR1 and CDR2 (germline): MNHEY, SVGEGT. The V end lost 2 bases, the J end lost 0 bases, and 11 bases lay between the germline ends. The CDR3 is 16 residues long. The CDR3 sequence is CASSYASDSSNQPQHF. Here the CDR3 DNA reads TGTGCCAGCAGTTACGCCTCCGACAGTAGCAATCAGCCCCAGCATTTT.

This clonotype was recorded at least ten times. This chain links TRBV5-1 with TRBJ2-1; 7 bases align to TRBD1. Germline CDR1 is SGHRS and CDR2 is YFSETQ. The V segment lost 5 bases and the J segment 3 bases; nucleotides outside the gene matches: 8. The CDR3 runs to 15 residues. The CDR3 bases are TGCGCCAGCAGTTTAGACAGGGATGTCTACAATGAGCAGTTCTTC. It codes for CASSLDRDVYNEQFF.

At least ten counts were recorded for this clonotype. This chain uses TRBV11-2 with TRBJ2-1, with 10 bases matching TRBD2. This CDR3 comprises 18 residues. CDR1 and CDR2 from the germline V gene are SGHAT and FQNNGV. V lost 5 bases, J lost 5 bases, and 15 bases stayed unmatched. The CDR3 DNA follows: TGTGCCAGCAGCCTCTCCGGGACTAGCGCCCCCGGGGACAATGAGCAGTTCTTC. Encoded protein: CASSLSGTSAPGDNEQFF.

This clonotype was seen at least ten times. This sequence joins TRBV28 and TRBJ1-5; D unclear. Trimming pared 6 bases from V and 2 bases from J, leaving 11 bases between. The CDR3 consists of 14 residues. Germline CDR1 and CDR2: MDHEN and SYDVKM. The CDR3 spells CASRTPTGNQPQHF. The CDR3 region has the DNA TGTGCCAGCAGAACCCCGACGGGCAATCAGCCCCAGCATTTT.

This clonotype was seen repeatedly, ten times or more. The chain uses TRBV18 and TRBJ1-1; 8 bases map to TRBD1. The CDR3 runs 16 residues. V shed 3 bases and J 3 bases; nucleotides not matched to a gene: 9. Germline CDR1 is KGHSH and CDR2 is LQKENI. CDR3 amino acids: CASSPLPGGADTEAFF. Written as DNA, the CDR3 is TGTGCCAGCTCACCTTTGCCAGGGGGCGCGGACACTGAAGCTTTCTTT.

The table lists this clonotype with many counts. This chain joins TRBV2 and TRBJ2-5; the match to TRBD2 covers 10 bases. CDR3 size: 16 residues. The germline gives CDR1 SNHLY, CDR2 FYNNEI. The V gene end was trimmed by 4 bases and the J gene end by 5 bases; junction bases not matched to a gene: 10. DNA for the CDR3: TGTGCCAGCAGTGGTTCCCTAGCGGGAGAGGGTGAGACCCAGTACTTC. It is translated as CASSGSLAGEGETQYF.

The chain links TRBV3-1 to TRBJ1-1; D is unclear. V lost 0 bases to trimming and J lost 0 bases, with 14 bases between them. This CDR3 comprises 17 residues. The germline CDR1 and CDR2 sequences are LGHDT and YNNKEL (reference sequence). The CDR3 is CASSQDPRRPMNTEAFF. The CDR3 coding sequence is TGTGCCAGCAGCCAAGATCCCAGGCGCCCCATGAACACTGAAGCTTTCTTT.

At least ten counts were recorded for this clonotype. The chain links TRBV7-2 to TRBJ2-7; no clear D gene. CDR3 size: 13 residues. Trimming stripped 1 base from V and 3 bases from J, with 7 bases between. Per the germline V gene, CDR1 is SGHTA and CDR2 is FQGNSA. CDR3 sequence: CASSLGTGYEQYF. The CDR3 DNA reads as TGTGCCAGCAGCTTAGGCACGGGCTACGAGCAGTACTTC.

The V call is TRBV2, the J call TRBJ1-5, with D unresolved. The CDR3 runs to 12 residues. V was clipped by 10 bases and J by 3 bases, with 10 bases between them. The V gene's germline CDR1 is SNHLY and CDR2 FYNNEI. Written as DNA, the CDR3 is TGTGCCAACACAAGCTTCAATCAGCCCCAGCATTTT. Translation: CANTSFNQPQHF.

Within the sample, this clonotype is medium-sized. The V and J genes are TRBV28 and TRBJ2-7; weak D call: TRBD2 (5 bases). In germline, CDR1 is MDHEN, CDR2 SYDVKM. The CDR3 has 14 amino acids. Trimming pared 2 bases from V and 2 bases from J, leaving 10 bases between. The CDR3 DNA reads as TGTGCCAGCAGTTTAGGCGGGCCGACCTACGAGCAGTACTTC. Its protein product is CASSLGGPTYEQYF.

This clonotype rates as medium-sized. The rearrangement links TRBV7-9 to TRBJ2-7, with D perhaps TRBD1 or TRBD2 (5 bases each). The germline V gene encodes CDR1 SEHNR and CDR2 FQNEAQ (reference sequence). The CDR3 has 11 amino acids. For the CDR3, the DNA is TGTGCCAGCAGCTCCCTAGGGGAGAGGGCCGTC. Amino acid sequence: CASSSLGERAV.

This clonotype was counted at least ten times. This sequence joins TRBV9 and TRBJ2-3; D is unclear. Germline V CDR1 and CDR2: SGDLS, YYNGEE. V was cut by 4 bases and J by 0 bases, with 18 bases left in between. This CDR3 is built from 17 residues. DNA for the CDR3: TGTGCCAGCAGCCGTAGTTGGGCCCCTGGGAGCACAGATACGCAGTATTTT. Protein: CASSRSWAPGSTDTQYF.

By share of the sample, this clonotype is medium-sized. The CDR3 nucleotides read TGTGCCAGCAGTTTTCGACAGGGAAATCAGCCCCAGCATTTT. It specifies CASSFRQGNQPQHF. This chain joins TRBV12-3 or TRBV12-4 and TRBJ1-5, with TRBD1 identical over 7 bases. The CDR3 is 14 residues long. The V and J ends lost 3 bases and 4 bases, in that order; junction bases with no gene match: 3.

Points on this clonotype: This sequence may be a read error, since a much larger clone differs from it by one base. The chain couples TRBV7-3 to TRBJ1-5; no definite D call. Trimming removed 5 bases at V and 2 bases at J, with 10 bases between. The CDR3 runs to 14 residues. CDR1 is SGHTA and CDR2 is FQGTGA in the germline V gene. CDR3 coding DNA: TGTGCCAGCAGCCGAGGTAGAGGCAATCAGCCCCAGCATTTT. Protein product: CASSRGRGNQPQHF.

In this sample, this clonotype is medium-sized. The chain uses TRBV5-1 and TRBJ2-7; D is possibly TRBD1 (6 bases). Trimming took off 2 bases at V and 2 bases at J, with 11 bases between the two ends. This CDR3 has 14 amino acids. Germline V gene data show CDR1 as SGHRS and CDR2 as YFSETQ. DNA of the CDR3: TGCGCCAGCAGCTTAACAGGGCTCACCTACGAGCAGTACTTC. Its protein is CASSLTGLTYEQYF.